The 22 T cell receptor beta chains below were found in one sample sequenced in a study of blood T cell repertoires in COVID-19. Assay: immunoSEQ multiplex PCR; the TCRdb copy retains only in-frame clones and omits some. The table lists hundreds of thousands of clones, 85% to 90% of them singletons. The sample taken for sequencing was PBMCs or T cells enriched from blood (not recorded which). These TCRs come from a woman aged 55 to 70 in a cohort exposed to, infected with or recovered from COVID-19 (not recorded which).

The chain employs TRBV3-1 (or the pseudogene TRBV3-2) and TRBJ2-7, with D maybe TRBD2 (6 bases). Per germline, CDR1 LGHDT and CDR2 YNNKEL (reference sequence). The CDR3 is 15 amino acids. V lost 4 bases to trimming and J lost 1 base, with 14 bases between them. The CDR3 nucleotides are TGTGCCAGCAGCCCAGGCGTCGGGGGATCCTACGAGCAGTACTTC. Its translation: CASSPGVGGSYEQYF.

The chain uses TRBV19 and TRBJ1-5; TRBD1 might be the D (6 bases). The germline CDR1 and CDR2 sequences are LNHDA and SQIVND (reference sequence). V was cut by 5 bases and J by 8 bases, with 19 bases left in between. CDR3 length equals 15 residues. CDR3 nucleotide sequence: TGTGCCAGTAGTCCAAGTACAGGGCGGGTGGAGCCCCAGCATTTT. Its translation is CASSPSTGRVEPQHF.

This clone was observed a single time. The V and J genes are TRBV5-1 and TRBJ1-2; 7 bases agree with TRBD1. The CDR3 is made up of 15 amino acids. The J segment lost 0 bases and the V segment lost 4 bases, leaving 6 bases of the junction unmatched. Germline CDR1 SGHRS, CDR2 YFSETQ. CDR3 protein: CASSPRTGSNYGYTF. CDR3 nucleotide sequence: TGCGCCAGCAGCCCACGGACAGGTTCTAACTATGGCTACACCTTC.

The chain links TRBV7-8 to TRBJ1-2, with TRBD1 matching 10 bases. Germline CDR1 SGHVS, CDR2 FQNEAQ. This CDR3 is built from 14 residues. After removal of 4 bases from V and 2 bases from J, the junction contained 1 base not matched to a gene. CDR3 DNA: TGTGCCAGCAGCTCGGACAGGGGGAACTATGGCTACACCTTC. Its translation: CASSSDRGNYGYTF.

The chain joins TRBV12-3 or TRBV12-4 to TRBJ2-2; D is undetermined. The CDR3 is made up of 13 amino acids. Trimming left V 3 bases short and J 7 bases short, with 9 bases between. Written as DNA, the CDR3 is TGTGCCAGCAGTTTGGGCCCCGGCGGGGAGCTGTTTTTT. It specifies CASSLGPGGELFF.

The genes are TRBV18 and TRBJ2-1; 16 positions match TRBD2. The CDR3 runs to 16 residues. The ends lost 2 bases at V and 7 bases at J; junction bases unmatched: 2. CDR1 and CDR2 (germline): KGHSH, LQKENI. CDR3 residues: CASSPEGLAGGNEQFF. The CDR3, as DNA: TGTGCCAGCTCACCAGAGGGACTAGCGGGAGGGAATGAGCAGTTCTTC.

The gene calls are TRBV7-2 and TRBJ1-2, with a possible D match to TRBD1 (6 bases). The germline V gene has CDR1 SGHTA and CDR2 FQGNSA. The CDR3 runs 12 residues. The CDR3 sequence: CGRGGQPYGYTF. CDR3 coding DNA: TGTGGGAGAGGAGGACAGCCCTATGGCTACACCTTC.

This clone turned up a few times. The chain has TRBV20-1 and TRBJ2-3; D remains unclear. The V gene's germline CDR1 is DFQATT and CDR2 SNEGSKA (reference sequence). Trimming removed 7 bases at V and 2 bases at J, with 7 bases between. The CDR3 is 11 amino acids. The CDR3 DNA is TGCAGTGTCCTGGCCACAGATACGCAGTATTTT. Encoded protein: CSVLATDTQYF.

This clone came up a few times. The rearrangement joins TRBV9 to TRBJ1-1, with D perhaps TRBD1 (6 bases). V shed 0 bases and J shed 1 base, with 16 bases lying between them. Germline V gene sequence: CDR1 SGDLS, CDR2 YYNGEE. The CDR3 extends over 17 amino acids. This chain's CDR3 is CASSVGVGTKGNTEAFF. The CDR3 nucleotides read TGTGCCAGCAGCGTAGGTGTCGGGACAAAGGGGAACACTGAAGCTTTCTTT.

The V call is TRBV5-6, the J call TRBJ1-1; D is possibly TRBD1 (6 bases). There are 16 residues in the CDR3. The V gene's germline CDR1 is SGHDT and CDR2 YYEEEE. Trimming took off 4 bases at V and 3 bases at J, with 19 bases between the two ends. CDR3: CASSLPGGLGDTEAFF. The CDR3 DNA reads TGTGCCAGCAGCCTCCCGGGGGGCCTCGGGGACACTGAAGCTTTCTTT.

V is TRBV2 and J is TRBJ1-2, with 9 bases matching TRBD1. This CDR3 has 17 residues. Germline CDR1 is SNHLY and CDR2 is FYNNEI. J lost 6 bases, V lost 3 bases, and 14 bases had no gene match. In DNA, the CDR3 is TGTGCCAGCAGTGAGGGGCCTTTACAGGGGGCGCGTGATGGCTACACCTTC. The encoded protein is CASSEGPLQGARDGYTF.

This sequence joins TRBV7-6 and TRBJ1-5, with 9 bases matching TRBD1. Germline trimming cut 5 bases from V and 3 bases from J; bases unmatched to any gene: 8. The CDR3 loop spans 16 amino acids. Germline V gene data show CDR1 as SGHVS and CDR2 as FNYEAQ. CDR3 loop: CASSPGTGQDNQPQHF. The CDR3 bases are TGTGCCAGCAGCCCTGGGACAGGGCAGGACAATCAGCCCCAGCATTTT. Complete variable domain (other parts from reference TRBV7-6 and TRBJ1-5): GAGVSQSPRYKVTKRGQDVALRCDPISGHVSLYWYRQALGQGPEFLTYFNYEAQQDKSGLPNDRFSAERPEGSISTLTIQRTEQRDSAMYRCASSPGTGQDNQPQHFGDGTRLSIL.

The CDR3, as DNA: TGTGCCAGCAGCCGGGACAGTTCGGAAAACACCATATATTTT. This codes for CASSRDSSENTIYF. The J gene is TRBJ1-3, the V gene TRBV7-9, with 7 bases that match TRBD1. The germline CDR1 and CDR2 sequences are SEHNR and FQNEAQ (reference sequence). Losses at the gene ends were 5 bases for V and 6 bases for J; bases not matched to a gene: 7. The CDR3 totals 14 residues.

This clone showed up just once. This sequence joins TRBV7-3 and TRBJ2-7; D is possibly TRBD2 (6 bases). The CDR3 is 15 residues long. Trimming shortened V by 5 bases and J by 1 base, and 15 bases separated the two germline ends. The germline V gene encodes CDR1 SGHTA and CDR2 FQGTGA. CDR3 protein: CASSQPLARSYEQYF. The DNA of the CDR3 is TGTGCCAGCAGCCAACCCCTAGCGAGGTCCTACGAGCAGTACTTC.

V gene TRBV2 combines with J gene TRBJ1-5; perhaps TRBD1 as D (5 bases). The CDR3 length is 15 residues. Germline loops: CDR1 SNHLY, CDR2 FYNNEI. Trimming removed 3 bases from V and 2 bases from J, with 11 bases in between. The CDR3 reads CASSDGARGNQPQHF. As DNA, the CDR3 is TGTGCCAGCAGTGATGGGGCCAGGGGCAATCAGCCCCAGCATTTT.

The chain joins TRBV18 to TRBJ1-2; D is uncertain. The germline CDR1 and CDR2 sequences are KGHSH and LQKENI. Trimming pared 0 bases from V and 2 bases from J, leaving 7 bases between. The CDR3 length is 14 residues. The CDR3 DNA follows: TGTGCCAGCTCACCACCGGTCGGGAACTATGGCTACACCTTC. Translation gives CASSPPVGNYGYTF.

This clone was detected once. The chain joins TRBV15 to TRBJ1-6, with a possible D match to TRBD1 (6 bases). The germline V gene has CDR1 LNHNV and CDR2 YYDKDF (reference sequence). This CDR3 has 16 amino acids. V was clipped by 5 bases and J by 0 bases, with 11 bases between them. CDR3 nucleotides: TGTGCCACCAGCCCCGGACAGAGCTCCTATAATTCACCCCTCCACTTT. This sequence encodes CATSPGQSSYNSPLHF.

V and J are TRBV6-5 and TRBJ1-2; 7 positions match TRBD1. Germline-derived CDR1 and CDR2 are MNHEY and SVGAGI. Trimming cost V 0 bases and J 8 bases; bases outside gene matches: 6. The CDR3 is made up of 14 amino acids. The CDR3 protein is CASSYSRGRGGYTF. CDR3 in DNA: TGTGCCAGCAGTTACTCAAGGGGGCGCGGAGGCTACACCTTC.

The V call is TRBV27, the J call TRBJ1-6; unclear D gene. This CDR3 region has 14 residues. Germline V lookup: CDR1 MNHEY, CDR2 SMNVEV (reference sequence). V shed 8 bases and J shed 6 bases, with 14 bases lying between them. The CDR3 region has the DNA TGTGCCAGCTCACAGAGAAGTGTTAATTCACCCCTCCACTTT. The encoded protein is CASSQRSVNSPLHF.

CDR3 sequence: CASSFGLGDQETQYF. The CDR3 DNA reads as TGTGCCAGCAGTTTCGGTTTAGGGGACCAAGAGACCCAGTACTTC. The chain employs TRBV28 and TRBJ2-5; D is possibly TRBD1 (5 bases). Per germline, CDR1 MDHEN and CDR2 SYDVKM. V gave up 3 bases and J gave up 0 bases, with 11 bases separating them. This CDR3 has 15 residues.

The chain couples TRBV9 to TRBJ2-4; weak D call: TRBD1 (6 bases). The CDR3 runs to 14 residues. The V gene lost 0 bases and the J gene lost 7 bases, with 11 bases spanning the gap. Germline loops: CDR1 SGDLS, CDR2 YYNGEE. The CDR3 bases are TGTGCCAGCAGCGTAGAGGGGGACGTCAACATTCAGTACTTC. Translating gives CASSVEGDVNIQYF.

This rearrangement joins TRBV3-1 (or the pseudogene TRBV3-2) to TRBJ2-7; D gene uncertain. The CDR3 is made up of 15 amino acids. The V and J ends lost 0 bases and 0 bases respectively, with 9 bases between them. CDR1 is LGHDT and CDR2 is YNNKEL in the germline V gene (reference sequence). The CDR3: CASSQEGRNSYEQYF. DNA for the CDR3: TGTGCCAGCAGCCAAGAGGGCCGGAACTCCTACGAGCAGTACTTC.